This T cell receptor (beta chain) appears in the sequencing data of a study of T cell changes during pregnancy in multiple sclerosis. The repertoire was sequenced with immunoSEQ multiplex PCR; TCRdb's copy has only in-frame clones and lacks some. Altogether roughly 27,000 clones are present, around 94% being singletons, with the ten largest covering approximately 0.7%. Germline V gene data show CDR1 as SGHTA and CDR2 as FQGNSA. The CDR3 is made up of 15 amino acids. The germline V and J ends were trimmed by 2 bases and 2 bases, with 13 bases remaining between them. The source material was CD4+ T cells from peripheral blood mononuclear cells, sampled in the first trimester of pregnancy. The receptor was derived from a female donor with multiple sclerosis, enrolled in a pregnancy study. The chain combines TRBV7-2 with TRBJ2-7; D remains ambiguous. For the CDR3, the DNA is TGTGCCAGCAGCTTACGGTCCGGGTCCCCCTACGAGCAGTACTTC. Translating gives CASSLRSGSPYEQYF.